The next 6 T cell receptor beta chains were all read from a single sample in a study of blood T cells in healthy people across ages. Primed by a sample-barcoded 5' primer and a J-beta primer mix, a second PCR proceeded for about 6 to 12 cycles. MiXCR, applied by TCRdb to the 5' RACE reads, yields one record per CDR3 protein. The table includes 750,000 to 1,000,000 distinct CDR3 sequences, approximately 32% detected once. This same sample was also part of a study on T cells of mothers and their children.

Specimen: blood. These receptors were taken from a woman in her thirties or forties in good health.

This clonotype was detected many times. V and J are TRBV3-1 and TRBJ2-7; 11 bases line up with TRBD2. J was trimmed by 4 bases and V by 6 bases; bases with no gene match: 11. Per the germline V gene, CDR1 is LGHDT and CDR2 is YNNKEL (reference sequence). The CDR3 spans 16 residues. The CDR3 protein is CASSRSAGTSGYEQYF. The DNA for the CDR3 is TGTGCCAGCAGTCGGTCAGCCGGGACTAGCGGTTACGAGCAGTACTTC.

On this clonotype: Its ends do not fully match the called genes, so a read error is possible. CDR3 amino acids: CASSQDTGRNEKRFF. CDR3 bases: TGTGCCAGCAGCCAAGATACAGGGAGGAATGAAAAACGGTTTTTT. The chain employs TRBV3-1 and TRBJ1-4; perhaps TRBD1 as D (6 bases). This CDR3 is 15 amino acids long. Germline CDR1 LGHDT, CDR2 YNNKEL (reference sequence).

This clonotype was seen only a few times. V gene TRBV21-1 combines with J gene TRBJ2-7. TRBV21-1 corresponds to a pseudogene. This CDR3 has 16 amino acids. The CDR3 DNA reads as TGTGCCAGCAGCAGAGGCAGGTACCCGATCTCCTACGAGCAGTACTTC. Protein sequence: CASSRGRYPISYEQYF.

About this clonotype: The junction does not match germline at one end; this may be a read error. This chain links TRBV3-1 with TRBJ1-5; no clear D gene. The CDR3 is 14 residues long. Germline V gene data show CDR1 as LGHDT and CDR2 as YNNKEL (reference sequence). CDR3 region: CAGSQGQANQPQHF. The CDR3 nucleotides are TGTGCCGGCAGCCAAGGGCAGGCCAATCAGCCCCAGCATTTT.

The V and J genes are TRBV28 and TRBJ1-2; possibly TRBD1 for D (5 bases). The CDR3 has 14 amino acids. Looked up from germline, CDR1 is MDHEN and CDR2 is SYDVKM. Trimming cost V 3 bases and J 4 bases, with 12 bases left between them. The CDR3 nucleotides are TGTGCCAGCAGTTTTCCGACAGAGGGCTATGGCTACACCTTC. Translation gives CASSFPTEGYGYTF.

The V call is TRBV5-4, the J call TRBJ2-5, with 9 nucleotides matching TRBD2. The CDR3 spans 18 residues. Per germline, CDR1 SGHNT and CDR2 YYREEE (reference sequence). V gave up 0 bases and J gave up 0 bases; unmatched junction bases: 9. The CDR3 DNA follows: TGTGCCAGCAGCTTGGGAGATAGCGGGGGCTTGTACCAAGAGACCCAGTACTTC. Protein sequence: CASSLGDSGGLYQETQYF.